The source of this T cell receptor (beta chain) is a study of blood T cell repertoires in COVID-19. Looking at the study overall: Acute-phase and convalescent COVID-19 samples originated in the United States, Italy and Spain. PBMCs, B-cell-depleted T cells, or T cells provided the cDNA or gDNA that made up the material.

In the original workflow: Nucleated cell number was recorded as an estimate derived from reference gene primer amplification. Clones were sequenced by immunoSEQ multiplex PCR, and TCRdb holds only the in-frame ones, with some missing. That table supplies the V and J calls and clone size; D and trimming were determined from the DNA. The data hold about 380,000 clones, with roughly 77% observed a single time. Specimen: peripheral blood. The receptor comes from a human donor with acute or convalescent COVID-19. The donor label of this sample is uncertain.

CDR3 DNA: TGCGCCAGCGGAGTCTGGTACGGGACTGAAGCTTTCTTT. It specifies CASGVWYGTEAFF. The V gene is TRBV5-1, the J gene TRBJ1-1; D uncertain. V shed 7 bases and J shed 5 bases, with 15 bases lying between them. The germline V gene has CDR1 SGHRS and CDR2 YFSETQ. There are 13 residues in the CDR3.